This TCR beta chain emerged from a study of long-term antiretroviral therapy in people with HIV. They ran version v3.0 of the immunoSEQ assay at survey level. For each individual sample, sequencing targeted roughly 40,000-50,000 T-cell genomes. Profiled with immunoSEQ multiplex PCR; TCRdb holds only in-frame clones, not every one. The table shows tens of thousands of clones, with roughly 80% occurring only once. A remark on this clone: Antigen: not known.

Post-ART PBMC samples numbered at least two per donor, and pre-ART ones at least one. General study findings and limits: ART-treated samples gained diversity yet remained below transplant donor controls. ART adherence, viral resistance and therapy changes went unrecorded.

V was clipped by 5 bases and J by 1 base, with 5 bases between them. The length of the CDR3 is 12 residues. CDR1 SGHVS and CDR2 FNYEAQ come from the germline V gene. The sample here was unsorted PBMCs, taken 1 year after starting antiretroviral therapy. This sequence originates from a man aged 18 to 30 with HIV. The rearrangement links TRBV7-6 to TRBJ1-1; no reliable D call. CDR3 nucleotides: TGTGCCAGCAGCACGGGGAACACTGAAGCTTTCTTT. Encoded protein: CASSTGNTEAFF.